This TCR beta chain was documented in a study of cytotoxic CD8 clonotypes in ibrutinib-treated CLL. General study results and limits: Having risen at ibrutinib response, clonality had fallen back toward baseline by progression. At the start, clonality exceeded age-matched healthy donors and followed circulating CD8+ T-cell counts.

The CDR3 runs 15 residues. CDR1 and CDR2 from the germline V gene are SGHTA and FQGTGA. Unmatched junction bases numbered 3, after V lost 5 bases and J lost 5 bases. Clones were read by immunoSEQ multiplex PCR, and TCRdb kept only the in-frame ones, dropping some. The table has 110,000 to 150,000 clones, about 70% seen once. On this clone: Its specificity is unknown.

This rearrangement joins TRBV7-3 to TRBJ2-1; TRBD2 matches 13 bases. This material consisted of PBMCs, taken after 24 months of ibrutinib treatment. This receptor was identified in a human donor with chronic lymphocytic leukemia. As DNA, the CDR3 is TGTGCCAGCAGCGGGGGACTAGCGGGAAACAATGAGCAGTTCTTC. Translation gives CASSGGLAGNNEQFF.